This T cell receptor (beta chain) emerged from a study of cytomegalovirus exposure and HLA in healthy donors. Amplification used 60 Vbeta primers and 13 Jbeta primers. Sequencing was performed with immunoSEQ multiplex PCR; in TCRdb, only in-frame clones are kept and a portion is missing. The sample includes about 160,000 clones, roughly 81% of them seen just once. Germline CDR1 is SGHTA and CDR2 is FQGNSA. V shed 3 bases, J shed 2 bases, and the junction held 7 bases outside the gene matches. This CDR3 has 16 residues. This chain connects TRBV7-2 to TRBJ1-3; 7 bases map to TRBD1. Sequencing was performed on PBMCs. The clonotype was recovered from a man aged 18 to 29 in good health and CMV-seropositive. The CDR3 protein is CASSLTTGVAGNTIYF. The CDR3 nucleotides are TGTGCCAGCAGCTTGACCACAGGGGTCGCTGGAAACACCATATATTTT.